The rows below give T cell receptor beta chains drawn from one sample of a study of blood T cell repertoires in COVID-19. Data came from immunoSEQ multiplex PCR; TCRdb stores just in-frame clones and leaves some out. This table holds a few hundred thousand clones, over 75% found once. The sequenced sample was PBMCs or T cells enriched from blood (not recorded which). Receptors originate from a woman aged 40 to 49 who had recovered from COVID-19. Both conserved end residues are part of each CDR3.

TRBJ1-5	TRBV28	CASSSVVAVNNQPQHF
TRBJ1-2	TRBV29-1	CSAVGQDYGYTF
TRBJ2-5	TRBV5-4	CASSLERTLETQYF
TRBJ1-2	TRBV11-2	CASSRDSYGYTF
TRBJ2-3	TRBV9	CASSGAGTDTQYF
TRBJ1-2	TRBV7-2	CASSSRQDYGYTF
TRBJ2-7	TRBV10-2	CASSGTGGAGSGIIYEQYF
TRBJ2-2	TRBV25-1	CASSDNRNTGELFF
TRBJ1-4	TRBV11-3	CASSLDREKLFF
TRBJ2-1	TRBV5-4	CASSRFSSGGEQFF
TRBJ2-3	TRBV19	CASSNGREALTDTQYF
TRBJ1-1	TRBV2	CASSYPVTGGLNTEAFF
TRBJ2-2	TRBV24-1	CATTPGQNTGELFF
TRBJ2-5	TRBV3-1/TRBV3-2	CASSQAVAGGETQYF
TRBJ2-6	TRBV29-1	CSVWAQGRGGANVLTF
TRBJ1-1	TRBV19	CASSPRQLGGNTEAFF